This T cell receptor (beta chain) was identified during a study of control samples from healthy donors and cancer patients. Generated by immunoSEQ multiplex PCR, the TCRdb table keeps only in-frame clones and is missing some. The table shows 400,000 to 500,000 clones, with 90% occurring only once. The CDR3 contains 14 residues. Per germline, CDR1 SGDLS and CDR2 YYNGEE. After removal of 0 bases from V and 3 bases from J, the junction contained 1 base not matched to a gene. The table lists this clone with a count of one. The clonotype was recovered from a man in his forties with head and neck cancer. The rearrangement uses TRBV9 and TRBJ2-3; 7 bases agree with TRBD1. What was sequenced was PBMCs. CDR3 sequence reads: CASSVEGQTDTQYF. CDR3 DNA: TGTGCCAGCAGCGTAGAGGGACAGACAGATACGCAGTATTTT.